A selection of T cell receptor beta chains follows, all from one sample in a study of blood T cells in healthy people across ages. TCRdb re-analysed the 5' RACE reads in MiXCR, keeping a single row per CDR3 protein. This table has 550,000 to 800,000 distinct CDR3 sequences, 20% to 25% appearing once. Sequenced: blood. These receptors all stem from a man in his 70s in good health. CDR3s include the opening cysteine and the closing phenylalanine or tryptophan. A D gene is named only where the DNA matches it firmly. For some rows the clone size is stated as once, few or many, or as a class when expanded; others skip it.

DNA | CDR3 | D | V | size | J
TGTGCCAGCAGTTTATCGGGACTAGCGGGATCGTACGAGCAGTACTTC | CASSLSGLAGSYEQYF | TRBD2 | TRBV27 | many | TRBJ2-7
TGTGCCAGCAGTCCCACCCCAACTAGAGGGGAGCAGTTCTTC | CASSPTPTRGEQFF | NA | TRBV6-5 | NA | TRBJ2-1
TGCAGTGCTACCAACGGCCTAGTCCAAGAGACCCAGTACTTC | CSATNGLVQETQYF | NA | TRBV20-1 | NA | TRBJ2-5
TGCAGTGCACCAACAGGGGGAGGCTACACCTTC | CSAPTGGGYTF | TRBD1 | TRBV20-1 | NA | TRBJ1-2
TGTGCCAGCGGCCTTTCCAGGGAGAACACCGGGGAGCTGTTTTTT | CASGLSRENTGELFF | NA | TRBV13 | few | TRBJ2-2
TGCGGCGTTTTTAGCGGAGACACCCAAGAGACCCAGTACTTC | CGVFSGDTQETQYF | NA | TRBV29-1 | few | TRBJ2-5
TGTGCCAGCAGGGTAAGCGGGAGCTCCTACGAGCAGTACTTC | CASRVSGSSYEQYF | TRBD2 | TRBV6-6 | many | TRBJ2-7
TGCGCCAGCAGCATTGGGACACGGGAAGAGACCCAGTACTTC | CASSIGTREETQYF | NA | TRBV5-1 | NA | TRBJ2-5
TGTGCCAGCAGGAAGGACAGGGGACGATATTACAATGAGCAGTTCTTC | CASRKDRGRYYNEQFF | TRBD1 | TRBV12-3/TRBV12-4 | few | TRBJ2-1
TGTGCCAGCTCACGGAACAGGGTTGACACCGGGGAGCTGTTTTTT | CASSRNRVDTGELFF | NA | TRBV18 | NA | TRBJ2-2
TGTGCCAGCAGCTCGGTCGGGAGGGACTACAATGAGCAGTTCTTC | CASSSVGRDYNEQFF | TRBD2 | TRBV5-5 | NA | TRBJ2-1
TGTGCCATCAGGAGCGGTTCCTCCTACAATGAGCAGTTCTTC | CAIRSGSSYNEQFF | NA | TRBV10-3 | NA | TRBJ2-1
TGTGCCGACAGTGGGACAGTTTACGAGCAGTACTTC | CADSGTVYEQYF | TRBD1 | TRBV28 | NA | TRBJ2-7
TGCGCCATCAGTGAGTCGGGCGGTTTAGATACGCAGTATTTT | CAISESGGLDTQYF | NA | TRBV10-3 | NA | TRBJ2-3
TGTGCCAGCAGCTTGGACCGCTCTGGGGCCAACGTCCTGACTTTC | CASSLDRSGANVLTF | NA | TRBV5-4 | NA | TRBJ2-6
TGTGCCAGCAGCTCGGAACGACTAGCGGGGGGCCCAAACATTCAGTACTTC | CASSSERLAGGPNIQYF | TRBD2 | TRBV7-2 | NA | TRBJ2-4
TGTGCCAGCACCGTAGACAGCACAGATACGCAGTATTTT | CASTVDSTDTQYF | NA | TRBV7-9 | NA | TRBJ2-3
TGCGCCAGCAGCAATGGGCTAGCTCGGGGCGAGCAGTACTTC | CASSNGLARGEQYF | NA | TRBV10-1 | many | TRBJ2-7
TGCAGTGCTAGGGCCCCCCCCAGCCCCGATGAGCAGTTCTTC | CSARAPPSPDEQFF | NA | TRBV20-1 | few | TRBJ2-1
TGCAGTGCTAGAGGACAGGGGGCGAGGTCTCGCGAGCAGTACTTC | CSARGQGARSREQYF | TRBD1 | TRBV20-1 | NA | TRBJ2-7
TGCGCCAGCAGCCCCCGCGGACAGTCTACTTCCTACGAGCAGTACTTC | CASSPRGQSTSYEQYF | NA | TRBV5-1 | few | TRBJ2-7
TGTGCCGGCAGCCTAGGTTTCTTAAACTACGAGCAGTACTTC | CAGSLGFLNYEQYF | NA | TRBV21-1 | few | TRBJ2-7
TGTGCCTGCAGTTTGGGGGAGACTAGCGGGAGCTACGAGCAGTACTTC | CACSLGETSGSYEQYF | TRBD2 | TRBV12-3/TRBV12-4 | once | TRBJ2-7
TGTGCCAGCAGCTCCACCTGGCGTCGCGACTCCTACGAGCAGTACTTC | CASSSTWRRDSYEQYF | NA | TRBV7-2 | NA | TRBJ2-7
TGTGCCAGCAGCTTGGTCCGGAGCGGGAGGGCAGATACGCAGTATTTT | CASSLVRSGRADTQYF | TRBD2 | TRBV11-2 | NA | TRBJ2-3
TGTGCCAGCAGCCTCCCCTTGGAGATGGCCAAAAACATTCAGTACTTC | CASSLPLEMAKNIQYF | NA | TRBV28 | NA | TRBJ2-4
TGTGCCAGCAGGAAGGGAAATTGGGATGAGCAGTTCTTC | CASRKGNWDEQFF | NA | TRBV6-1 | NA | TRBJ2-1
TGCGCCAGCAGCTTGGGACACACAACTGGGGCCAACGTCCTGACTTTC | CASSLGHTTGANVLTF | NA | TRBV5-1 | NA | TRBJ2-6
TGTGCCAGCAGCTTAGCGCCGGGACAGGGAGTGGCCTACGAAAAACTGTTTTTT | CASSLAPGQGVAYEKLFF | TRBD1 | TRBV7-9 | NA | TRBJ1-4
TGTGCCAGCGGACTGGCCAATGTCCAAAACACTGAAGCTTTCTTT | CASGLANVQNTEAFF | NA | TRBV6-6 | NA | TRBJ1-1
TGCAGTGCTAGGACTAGCGGGAGGAGTGGGACCCAGTACTTC | CSARTSGRSGTQYF | TRBD2 | TRBV20-1 | NA | TRBJ2-5
TGCGCCAGCAGCTTGGCTGCGGAAGAGACCCAGTACTTC | CASSLAAEETQYF | NA | TRBV5-1 | NA | TRBJ2-5
TGCAGTGCTAGAGAGGGGAAGAACACTGAAGCTTTCTTT | CSAREGKNTEAFF | NA | TRBV20-1 | NA | TRBJ1-1
TGTGCCAGCAGCGACCAGGGGGTCACCACTGAAGCTTTCTTT | CASSDQGVTTEAFF | TRBD1 | TRBV9 | once | TRBJ1-1
TGTGCCAGCAGTCGATTAGGGGGCGGGAGCTCCTACAATGAGCAGTTCTTC | CASSRLGGGSSYNEQFF | NA | TRBV7-9 | many | TRBJ2-1
TGCGCCAGCAGCCTTGGGACTAGCGGGGGTGACAATGAGCAGTTCTTC | CASSLGTSGGDNEQFF | TRBD2 | TRBV4-1 | NA | TRBJ2-1
TGTGCCAGCAGTTACTCGGGGGCGGGACAGCCCCAGCATTTT | CASSYSGAGQPQHF | NA | TRBV6-2/TRBV6-3 | few | TRBJ1-5
TGTGCCACCAGTGATTCTTCAGCGGAGATAGCCAAAAACATTCAGTACTTC | CATSDSSAEIAKNIQYF | NA | TRBV24-1 | NA | TRBJ2-4
TGTGCCAGCAGCTTAGACAGTCTCGAGCAGTACTTC | CASSLDSLEQYF | NA | TRBV7-9 | NA | TRBJ2-7
TGCAGTGCTCCTCGGGGGGGATACAATGAGCAGTTCTTC | CSAPRGGYNEQFF | TRBD2 | TRBV20-1 | NA | TRBJ2-1
TGTGCCAGCAGCTGGACTAGCGCCACACCTCCCTACGAGCAGTACTTC | CASSWTSATPPYEQYF | TRBD2 | TRBV6-6 | NA | TRBJ2-7
TGCGCCAGCAGCTCGCAGGGCCGACTAGACGGGTCCTACGAGCAGTACTTC | CASSSQGRLDGSYEQYF | NA | TRBV5-1 | NA | TRBJ2-7
TGTGCCAGCAGTTCCTTGCGGGAGCGAACCGGGGAGCTGTTTTTT | CASSSLRERTGELFF | TRBD2 | TRBV12-3/TRBV12-4 | few | TRBJ2-2
TGCGCCAGCAGCTCTACAGGGAAAGGCGAGCAGTACTTC | CASSSTGKGEQYF | NA | TRBV5-1 | NA | TRBJ2-7
TGTGCCAGCGGACCGGGACCACGCACAGATACGCAGTATTTT | CASGPGPRTDTQYF | NA | TRBV7-8 | few | TRBJ2-3
TGTGCCAGCAGTTACTTTAGGAGCTCTGGGGCCAACGTCCTGACTTTC | CASSYFRSSGANVLTF | NA | TRBV6-5 | few | TRBJ2-6
TGTGCCGGGCGGAAGGCTGGGGCCCCTAAAGAGACCCAGTACTTC | CAGRKAGAPKETQYF | NA | TRBV2 | NA | TRBJ2-5
TGCGCCAGCAGCCAAGAGGCCGCCGCTGGCGAGCAGTACTTC | CASSQEAAAGEQYF | NA | TRBV4-3 | few | TRBJ2-7
TGCGCCAGCAGCTTGGAGGGGGATCTTGACAATCAGCCCCAGCATTTT | CASSLEGDLDNQPQHF | NA | TRBV5-1 | NA | TRBJ1-5
TGCAGTGCTCATACTGGGAGGGAGAACACTGAAGCTTTCTTT | CSAHTGRENTEAFF | NA | TRBV20-1 | few | TRBJ1-1